A single sample is the source of the 10 T cell receptor beta chains below, sequenced in a study of cytomegalovirus exposure and HLA in healthy donors. The PCR contained 60 Vbeta and 13 Jbeta primers. TCRdb keeps only in-frame clones here, not all; method: immunoSEQ multiplex PCR. Here the sample spans 180,000 or so clones, about 80% being singletons. The sequenced material came from PBMCs. These receptors were obtained from a man between 18 and 35 years old in good health and CMV-seronegative.

V and J are TRBV27 and TRBJ2-7; a weak D match, TRBD2 (6 bases). Germline CDR1 reads MNHEY; CDR2 reads SMNVEV (reference sequence). The CDR3 consists of 12 residues. V lost 8 bases and J lost 3, with 11 bases in between. DNA of the CDR3: TGTGCCAGCTCCGTGGGGGGCTACGAGCAGTACTTC. Translation gives CASSVGGYEQYF.

This clone was observed a few times. The chain has TRBV5-4 and TRBJ2-7; 11 positions match TRBD2. The J segment lost 3 bases and the V segment lost 5 bases, leaving 10 bases of the junction unmatched. The CDR3 is 16 residues long. Germline CDR1 is SGHNT and CDR2 is YYREEE (reference sequence). The CDR3 loop is CASSPGGGTSGYEQYF. In DNA, the CDR3 is TGTGCCAGCAGTCCCGGGGGCGGGACTAGCGGCTACGAGCAGTACTTC.

The V and J genes are TRBV6-5 and TRBJ2-2; D is ambiguous. The CDR3 covers 15 residues. V lost 2 bases and J lost 0, with 7 bases in between. Per the germline V gene, CDR1 is MNHEY and CDR2 is SVGAGI. In DNA form, the CDR3 reads TGTGCCAGCAGTTACGACACGTCGAACACCGGGGAGCTGTTTTTT. Residues: CASSYDTSNTGELFF.

The rearrangement links TRBV18 to TRBJ2-7; maybe TRBD1 (6 bases). The CDR3 has 14 residues. The germline CDR1 and CDR2 sequences are KGHSH and LQKENI. V was shortened by 2 bases and J by 4 bases, with 12 bases between the two germline ends. The CDR3 DNA reads as TGTGCCAGCTCACCAGGGGGCGCAACGTACGAGCAGTACTTC. This codes for CASSPGGATYEQYF.

In its sample, this clone was seen once. V and J are TRBV7-9 and TRBJ2-5, with 9 positions matching TRBD2. J was trimmed by 5 bases and V by 0 bases; bases with no gene match: 13. This CDR3 is 18 amino acids long. Per germline, CDR1 SEHNR and CDR2 FQNEAQ (reference sequence). In DNA, the CDR3 is TGTGCCAGCAGCTTAGCTAGCGGGAGTGGTTTGGCGCCGGAGACCCAGTACTTC. The encoded protein is CASSLASGSGLAPETQYF.

The chain combines TRBV5-4 with TRBJ2-7, with D maybe TRBD2 (6 bases). The germline gives CDR1 SGHNT, CDR2 YYREEE (reference sequence). V was shortened by 3 bases and J by 3 bases, with 13 bases between the two germline ends. This CDR3 contains 14 residues. This CDR3 is CASSWGEEDYEQYF. The CDR3 DNA sequence: TGTGCCAGCAGCTGGGGGGAGGAGGACTACGAGCAGTACTTC.

V and J are TRBV19 and TRBJ2-2, with 7 positions matching TRBD2. The trim removed 3 bases at V and 4 bases at J, leaving 5 bases unmatched. This CDR3 spans 15 amino acids. Germline V gene sequence: CDR1 LNHDA, CDR2 SQIVND (reference sequence). For the CDR3, the DNA is TGTGCCAGTAGTATTCAGGGAGGGCGCACCGGGGAGCTGTTTTTT. Translating it yields CASSIQGGRTGELFF.

The CDR3 sequence: CASSEVSGGGETQYF. DNA for the CDR3: TGTGCCAGCAGTGAAGTTAGCGGGGGAGGCGAGACCCAGTACTTC. The rearrangement uses TRBV6-1 and TRBJ2-5; TRBD2 aligns across 9 bases. V was clipped by 1 base and J by 5 bases; unmatched bases: 5. This CDR3 is built from 15 residues. CDR1 and CDR2 (germline): MNHNS, SASEGT.

This sequence joins TRBV6-6 and TRBJ2-7, with D unresolved. The V end lost 6 bases, the J end lost 13 bases, and 22 bases lay between the germline ends. The CDR3 has 13 residues. CDR1 is MNHNY, CDR2 SVGAGI, per germline (reference sequence). The CDR3 DNA follows: TGTGCCAGCAGCTCCGGGTCCCAGAACCGGCGATACTTC. This gives the protein CASSSGSQNRRYF.

This chain connects TRBV5-4 to TRBJ2-3; weak D call: TRBD2 (5 bases). CDR3 length: 15 amino acids. V was cut by 1 base and J by 2 bases, with 11 bases left in between. Germline CDR1 is SGHNT and CDR2 is YYREEE (reference sequence). CDR3 coding DNA: TGTGCCAGCAGCTTGAAGAGCGGACCCACAGATACGCAGTATTTT. Translating it yields CASSLKSGPTDTQYF.